This TCR beta chain is drawn from a study of blood T cells in healthy people across ages (dated by TCRdb to the mid-2010s). Background for the entire study: Template switching captured roughly one uniquely barcoded TCR beta cDNA molecule per two T cells in model experiments. Age-related changes in TCR beta repertoire diversity were measured in the study by deep sequencing normalized with unique cDNA molecular identifiers. Four age groups were formed from the donors: young (average roughly 15 years), middle-aged (around 37), aged (under 70) and long-lived (less than 85). Donors of different ages were randomly distributed across sequencing lanes to avoid experimental bias. The study analyzed two additional independent replicas of 1 million unique cDNA reads from the same blood draw for two donors, one aged 18 to 30 and one aged 80 or older. Results and caveats for the whole study, not just this receptor: Total diversity estimates from one million sequenced T cells were considered lower bounds and underestimates. As age increased, observed TCR beta diversity per million T cells dropped in a roughly linear way, and a significant reduction was already evident by age 40. Donor CMV infection status was unknown, potentially confounding age-related changes in expanded clonotypes. Compared with the aged group, the long-lived group had more naive CD4+ T cells, fewer expanded clones and increased TCR diversity, suggesting age selection. Observed TCR beta diversity correlated strongly with the percentage of naive T cells measured by flow cytometry. Because profiling used bulk unsorted PBMCs, naive and antigen-experienced compartments could not be compared conclusively.

Receptor amplification or capture employed 5' RACE. The run used an Illumina HiSeq 2500. A second PCR of about 7 to 12 cycles was run with a J-beta primer mix and a sample-barcoded 5' primer. A template-switch 5' adaptor carrying 12 random nucleotides introduced a unique molecular identifier onto each TCR beta cDNA molecule. At least 2.5 million CDR3-containing paired-end reads were obtained from each sample. The Mint cDNA synthesis kit, primed by a TRBC-specific oligonucleotide, was used to synthesize first-strand cDNA from all RNA. Following uracil-DNA glycosylase treatment, a first 18-cycle PCR with universal primers M1SS and BC2_uni_R was performed on all cDNA. In the source study's methods: For normalization, 1 million high-quality reads were randomly selected from each sample, with every read carrying a distinct molecular identifier. Reads sharing molecular identifiers were discarded rather than binned into consensus sequences. MiTCR, set to a Q25 quality threshold and the strictest error-elimination algorithm, was used for CDR3 identification, clonotype clustering and error correction. Lower-bound total TCR beta diversity was estimated with a nonparametric unseen species model using Euler transformation. The public sequencing data were trimmed at Q25 with fastp and processed into clonotypes with MiXCR by TCRdb, which kept only in-frame beta chains. A single entry per CDR3 protein holds the most common genes and DNA from its merged rows. TCRdb, not the original authors, processed these V and J calls. The sample table contains about 780,000 distinct CDR3 sequences; only one count was recorded for under 80% of them. The ten biggest clones cover about a quarter of the sample.

Donors were a few dozen systemically healthy Caucasian individuals from Russia aged roughly 6 to 95 years. Each donor gave approximately 9.3 milliliters of peripheral blood, collected into EDTA-treated Vacutainer tubes. Ficoll-Paque density-gradient centrifugation was used to isolate PBMCs, with at least 7 million obtained per sample. Total RNA, at least 5 micrograms per sample, was extracted from PBMCs with Trizol reagent. For every donor, an aliquot of PBMCs went through flow cytometry to measure the percentages of naive CD45RAhigh/CD27high T cells. V loses 4 bases, J loses 1 base, and the germline ends lie 15 bases apart. CDR1 and CDR2, looked up from the germline V gene, are SGHRS and YFSETQ. The CDR3, from cysteine to phenylalanine, totals 16 residues. The DNA shown is the 48-base CDR3, in frame from base 1. Notes on this clonotype: The specificity of this receptor is unknown. Base qualities are not recorded, but no much larger clone differs from it by a single base.

Recombination linked TRBV5-1 to TRBJ2-1; TRBD1 is a possible D gene, resting on 6 matching bases. Material: blood. The clonotype was recovered from a man in his thirties or forties in good health. The nucleotide sequence reads TGCGCCAGCAGCCCCCGGACAGAGAGTTCCTACAATGAGCAGTTCTTC. Protein translation: CASSPRTESSYNEQFF.